A single count supports the clone carrying this TCR beta chain. No antigen is known for it. Cultured CD4+ T-cell DNA underwent Oncomine TCR Beta short-read sequencing. Using its own MiXCR run on the PCR reads, TCRdb lists one record per CDR3 protein. The sample has under 20,000 distinct CDR3 sequences; 43% are singletons. The source of the sample is a study of vaccination and CD4 T cells after COVID-19. Study in general: Stimulation of the cells used overlapping spike peptide pools from SARS-CoV-2 and from the common cold coronaviruses HCoV-NL63, HCoV-OC43 and HCoV-229E. Study-level points and caveats: Nearly all convalescent vaccine-specific clones, 304 of 307, recognized only SARS-CoV-2 spike.

Treatment meaning: roughly ten-day PBMC culture with coronavirus spike peptide pools or control peptides (ViraFEST assay). Peptide pool stimulation in ViraFEST expanded antigen-specific T cells, whose TCRs were then sequenced. V was shortened by 0 bases and J by 8 bases, with 23 bases between the two germline ends. From germline, CDR1 is ENHRY and CDR2 SYGVKD. The CDR3 consists of 18 residues. The material was CD4+ T cells from blood, cultured in vitro, obtained after SARS-CoV-2 vaccination. The sequence was collected from a human donor who had recovered from COVID-19. V gene TRBV10-3 combines with J gene TRBJ1-3; D remains unclear. The CDR3 loop is CAISESEFGGASGDTIYF. DNA for the CDR3: TGTGCCATCAGTGAGTCGGAGTTCGGCGGTGCCTCAGGAGACACCATATATTTT.